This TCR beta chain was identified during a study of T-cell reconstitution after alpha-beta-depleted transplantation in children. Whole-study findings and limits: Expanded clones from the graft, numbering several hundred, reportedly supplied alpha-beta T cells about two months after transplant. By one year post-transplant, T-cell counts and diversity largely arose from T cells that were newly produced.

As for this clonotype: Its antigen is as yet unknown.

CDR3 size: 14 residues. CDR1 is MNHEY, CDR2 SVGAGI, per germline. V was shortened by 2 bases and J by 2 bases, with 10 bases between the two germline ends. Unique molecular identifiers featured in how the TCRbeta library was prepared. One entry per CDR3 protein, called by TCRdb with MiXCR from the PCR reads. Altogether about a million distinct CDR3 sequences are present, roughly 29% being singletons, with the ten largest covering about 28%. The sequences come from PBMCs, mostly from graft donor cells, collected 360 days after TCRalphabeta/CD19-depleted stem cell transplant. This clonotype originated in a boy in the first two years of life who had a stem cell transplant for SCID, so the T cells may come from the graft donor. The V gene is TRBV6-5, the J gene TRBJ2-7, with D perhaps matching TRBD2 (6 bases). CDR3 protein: CASSYAGPPYEQYF. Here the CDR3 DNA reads TGTGCCAGCAGTTACGCGGGGCCCCCCTACGAGCAGTACTTC.